What follows are 24 T cell receptor beta chains derived from one specimen sequenced in a study of molecular identifiers for immune sequencing clone quantification. TCRdb recomputed calls from the PCR reads with MiXCR, one row per CDR3 protein. The sample contains approximately 320,000 distinct CDR3 sequences, roughly 23% of which appear only once. The sample comprised naive CD8+ T cells from blood, with Jurkat cell RNA spiked in. Indicated subset: FACS-sorted CD8+CD4-CCR7+CD45RA+ naive T cells. The receptors come from a human donor in good health. Some libraries in this study had Jurkat cell RNA spiked in.

This sequence joins TRBV24-1 and TRBJ2-3; 13 positions agree with TRBD2. After removal of 4 bases from V and 5 bases from J, the junction contained 5 bases not matched to a gene. This CDR3 spans 16 amino acids. Germline V CDR1 and CDR2: KGHDR, SFDVKD. Here the CDR3 DNA reads TGTGCCACCAGTGAATACGGGACTAGCGGGGAAGATACGCAGTATTTT. Its protein is CATSEYGTSGEDTQYF.

This clonotype has ten or more counts. This chain joins TRBV28 and TRBJ1-1, with D perhaps TRBD1 (5 bases). The CDR3 loop spans 17 amino acids. Germline lookup yields CDR1 MDHEN and CDR2 SYDVKM. Trimming took 5 bases from V and 0 from J, leaving 19 bases between them. DNA of the CDR3: TGTGCCAGCAGTCTATCCGGGGACGGATTTATGAACACTGAAGCTTTCTTT. Its translation is CASSLSGDGFMNTEAFF. Full variable domain (rest looked up from reference TRBV28 and TRBJ1-1): DVKVTQSSRYLVKRTGEKVFLECVQDMDHENMFWYRQDPGLGLRLIYFSYDVKMKEKGDIPEGYSVSREKKERFSLILESASTNQTSMYLCASSLSGDGFMNTEAFFGQGTRLTVV.

About this clonotype itself: A much larger clone differs from this one at a single base, so this may be a read error. The J gene is TRBJ1-1, the V gene TRBV24-1; 8 bases match TRBD1. CDR3 length equals 12 residues. Germline V gene lookup returns CDR1 KGHDR and CDR2 SFDVKD. The ends lost 12 bases at V and 7 bases at J; junction bases unmatched: 9. As DNA, the CDR3 is TGTGCCGCCGACAGGGGCAACGGTGAAGCTTTCTTT. Translation gives CAADRGNGEAFF.

Details on this clonotype: It may be a read error: a sequence one base away is much more abundant. The chain carries TRBV29-1 and TRBJ2-3; D is undetermined. The better agreement between TRBJ1-5 and the DNA end casts doubt on the J call. Germline CDR1 and CDR2: SQVTM and ANQGSEA. The CDR3 loop spans 16 amino acids. CDR3 residues: CSVEGRVGQLTDTQHF. The CDR3 DNA reads TGCAGCGTTGAAGGGAGGGTTGGGCAGCTCACAGATACGCAGCATTTT.

This clonotype was recorded a few times. The genes are TRBV20-1 and TRBJ2-6; D could derive from TRBD1 or TRBD2 (5 bases each). The CDR3 is 18 residues long. Germline V gene sequence: CDR1 DFQATT, CDR2 SNEGSKA (reference sequence). Trimming left V 3 bases short and J 5 bases short, with 23 bases between. The CDR3 DNA follows: TGCAGTGCTAGGAAACCATCCGAACGGGACCGACGGGCCAACGTCCTGACTTTC. As protein: CSARKPSERDRRANVLTF.

This clonotype was seen a single time. The conserved closing phenylalanine or tryptophan is absent in this CDR3, likely reflecting a read error. V and J are TRBV20-1 and TRBJ2-4; 7 bases fit TRBD2. Germline loops: CDR1 DFQATT, CDR2 SNEGSKA (reference sequence). V gave up 0 bases and J gave up 3 bases; unmatched junction bases: 5. The CDR3 is 15 residues long. The CDR3 here is CSAREREVGKNIQYL. CDR3 nucleotides: TGCAGTGCTAGAGAACGGGAGGTTGGCAAAAACATTCAGTACCTC.

On this clonotype: This may arise from a read error, as a much more abundant clone is one base away. The rearrangement joins TRBV4-3 to TRBJ2-3, with D perhaps given as TRBD1 or TRBD2 (5 bases each). Germline-derived CDR1 and CDR2 are LGHNA and YSLEER. The CDR3 covers 16 residues. The CDR3 sequence: CAGSQDSGSFTDTQYF. In nucleotides, the CDR3 is TGCGCCGGCAGCCAAGACAGCGGTTCCTTCACAGATACGCAGTATTTT.

This clonotype was found many times. This rearrangement joins TRBV7-2 to TRBJ2-1; D perhaps matches TRBD2 (5 bases). Trimming cost V 5 bases and J 4 bases, with 9 bases left between them. CDR3 length: 13 residues. CDR1 is SGHTA, CDR2 FQGNSA, per germline. The CDR3 sequence: CASSLDLYNEQFF. CDR3 nucleotide sequence: TGTGCCAGCAGCCTGGACTTGTACAATGAGCAGTTCTTC.

This clonotype came up a few times. The J gene is TRBJ1-2, the V gene TRBV20-1; unclear D gene. Trimming stripped 0 bases from V and 4 bases from J, with 9 bases between. The CDR3 sequence is 13 residues long. Germline CDR1 DFQATT, CDR2 SNEGSKA (reference sequence). CDR3 in amino acids: CSARDPGSYGYTF. CDR3 nucleotide sequence: TGCAGTGCTAGAGATCCGGGGAGCTATGGCTACACCTTC.

Only one count was recorded for this clonotype. This could be a read error, since a much larger clone is one nucleotide away. The final CDR3 position lacks the conserved phenylalanine or tryptophan, pointing to a likely read error. The V call is TRBV9, the J call TRBJ1-5, with D tentatively TRBD1 (6 bases). Trimming pared 3 bases from V and 4 bases from J, leaving 20 bases between. The CDR3 length is 17 residues. Germline CDR1 and CDR2: SGDLS and YYNGEE. The CDR3 region is CASSGGQTVTRNQPQHS. The CDR3 DNA sequence: TGTGCCAGCAGCGGTGGACAGACTGTAACACGAAATCAGCCCCAGCATTCT.

This clonotype was picked up many times. CDR3 coding DNA: TGCGCCAGCAGCCAAGGGACAGGGGCCCCTCATGAAAAACTGTTTTTT. This codes for CASSQGTGAPHEKLFF. This chain links TRBV4-1 with TRBJ1-4; 9 bases map to TRBD1. CDR3 length equals 16 residues. Germline V gives CDR1 MGHRA, CDR2 YSYEKL. V dropped 1 base and J dropped 6; count of bases not matched to a gene: 6.

Of note for this clonotype: This may be a read error: a much more frequent sequence differs by one nucleotide. J is TRBJ2-7 and V is TRBV7-9; no clear D gene. Per germline, CDR1 SEHNR and CDR2 FQNEAQ (reference sequence). The length of the CDR3 is 14 residues. CDR3 DNA: TGTGCCAGCAGCTTAGATCCGGCCGGCTACGAGCAGGACTTC. Translated, it gives CASSLDPAGYEQDF.

The chain recombines TRBV5-8 with TRBJ2-7; weak D call: TRBD1 (5 bases). The length of the CDR3 is 14 residues. The V and J ends lost 10 bases and 1 base respectively, with 18 bases between them. The germline V gene encodes CDR1 SGHTS and CDR2 YDEGEE. CDR3 coding DNA: TGTGCCGCCCCGCGAGGCAGGGTATCCTACGAGCAGTACTTC. Translation gives CAAPRGRVSYEQYF. The variable domain in full, with the rest retrieved from reference TRBV5-8 and TRBJ2-7, is EAGVTQSPTHLIKTRGQQATLRCSPISGHTSVYWYQQALGLGLQFLLWYDEGEERNRGNFPPRFSGRQFPNYSSELNVNALELEDSALYLCAAPRGRVSYEQYFGPGTRLTVT.

This clonotype was counted many times. CDR3: CASSPGVGGWENIQYF. In nucleotides, the CDR3 is TGTGCCAGCAGTCCGGGTGTTGGGGGATGGGAAAACATTCAGTACTTC. This sequence joins TRBV12-3 or TRBV12-4 and TRBJ2-4; D tentatively fits TRBD1 or TRBD2 (5 bases each). The ends were cut back, 5 bases at V and 5 bases at J, with 19 bases in the middle. The CDR3 has 16 amino acids.

For this clonotype: This may arise from a read error, as a much more abundant clone is one base away. CDR3 loop: CASSAPPEVGEQFF. Here the CDR3 DNA reads TGTGCCAGCAGCGCCCCCCCAGAGGTGGGGGAGCAGTTCTTC. The V call is TRBV7-8, the J call TRBJ2-1, with D hard to call. The germline V gene has CDR1 SGHVS and CDR2 FQNEAQ. This CDR3 has 14 residues. With 5 bases removed from V and 10 bases from J, the gap between germline ends came to 18 bases.

This clonotype has a handful of counts. J is TRBJ1-1 and V is TRBV13, with no clear D. CDR3 length: 12 residues. Germline V gives CDR1 PRHDT, CDR2 FYEKMQ (reference sequence). Trimming took off 6 bases at V and 3 bases at J, with 8 bases between the two ends. The CDR3, as DNA: TGTGCCAGCAGGGTTGGGGACACTGAAGCTTTCTTT. It encodes CASRVGDTEAFF.

On this clonotype itself: A much larger clone lies a single base off, so this may be a read error. The chain combines TRBV7-9 with TRBJ2-5, with D perhaps matching TRBD1 (7 bases). Germline assignment: CDR1 SEHNR and CDR2 FQNEAQ (reference sequence). The CDR3 spans 14 residues. CDR3 region: CASSPRDSQEPQYF. CDR3 coding DNA: TGTGCCAGCAGCCCGCGGGACAGCCAAGAGCCCCAGTACTTC.

This chain joins TRBV20-1 and TRBJ2-2, with 9 bases that match TRBD2. Trimming removed 0 bases from V and 5 bases from J; junction bases left unmatched: 7. Germline V gene lookup returns CDR1 DFQATT and CDR2 SNEGSKA (reference sequence). The CDR3 runs 16 residues. The CDR3 reads CSAREIMREGTGELFF. The CDR3, as DNA: TGCAGTGCTAGAGAGATAATGCGGGAGGGGACCGGGGAGCTGTTTTTT.

For this clonotype: One end of the junction does not line up with germline, which may come from a read error. The chain carries TRBV7-9 and TRBJ1-3; possibly TRBD1 for D (5 bases). This CDR3 is built from 17 residues. Germline V gene lookup returns CDR1 SEHNR and CDR2 FQNEAQ (reference sequence). CDR3 DNA sequence: TGTGCCAGCAGTGGCCCCACGGGACTCAGCTCTGGAAACCCCATATATTTT. This gives the protein CASSGPTGLSSGNPIYF. The full variable domain, rest sourced from reference TRBV7-9 and TRBJ1-3, is DTGVSQNPRHKITKRGQNVTFRCDPISEHNRLYWYRQTLGQGPEFLTYFQNEAQLEKSRLLSDRFSAERPKGSFSTLEIQRTEQGDSAMYLCASSGPTGLSSGNPIYFGEGSWLTVV.

This clonotype was observed at least ten times. The chain carries TRBV3-1 and TRBJ2-3; D unclear. The CDR3 has 14 amino acids. Germline assignment: CDR1 LGHDT and CDR2 YNNKEL (reference sequence). The germline V and J ends were trimmed by 0 bases and 0 bases, with 4 bases remaining between them. Here the CDR3 DNA reads TGTGCCAGCAGCCAAGAGGGGAGCACAGATACGCAGTATTTT. Amino acid sequence: CASSQEGSTDTQYF.

A note on this clonotype: This may arise from a read error, as a much more abundant clone is one base away. This chain connects TRBV7-9 to TRBJ2-2, with TRBD2 as a possible D gene (7 bases). CDR3 length: 17 residues. The germline V gene has CDR1 SEHNR and CDR2 FQNEAQ (reference sequence). V lost 4 bases and J 6 bases, leaving 21 bases between the germline ends. The CDR3 loop reads CASSSREAGAIAGELFF. CDR3 coding DNA: TGTGCCAGCAGCTCCCGCGAGGCGGGGGCCATCGCCGGGGAGCTGTTTTTT.

This clonotype was seen repeatedly, ten times or more. The chain links TRBV6-5 to TRBJ2-5, with TRBD1 as a possible D gene (6 bases). Trimming took off 2 bases at V and 2 bases at J, with 6 bases between the two ends. In germline, CDR1 is MNHEY, CDR2 SVGAGI. The CDR3 has 13 amino acids. CDR3 residues: CASSYGQQETQYF. CDR3 DNA: TGTGCCAGCAGTTACGGACAGCAAGAGACCCAGTACTTC.

In its sample, this clonotype was seen many times. This sequence joins TRBV9 and TRBJ2-5; tentatively, D is TRBD2 (5 bases). This CDR3 region has 13 residues. Trimming took off 4 bases at V and 2 bases at J, with 9 bases between the two ends. Germline-derived CDR1 and CDR2 are SGDLS and YYNGEE. The CDR3 DNA reads TGTGCCAGCAGCCCTAGCCTACAAGAGACCCAGTACTTC. Translating it yields CASSPSLQETQYF.

This clonotype was counted only a few times. The V gene is TRBV4-1, the J gene TRBJ1-2; D gene unclear. Trimming pared 1 base from V and 8 bases from J, leaving 17 bases between. CDR3 length equals 15 residues. Germline V gives CDR1 MGHRA, CDR2 YSYEKL. CDR3 residues: CASSQGTEPFVGYTF. CDR3 nucleotides: TGCGCCAGCAGCCAAGGGACTGAGCCTTTCGTAGGCTACACCTTC.